The 9 T cell receptor beta chains in this list originate from one sample, sequenced in a study of OX40 agonist ivuxolimab in advanced cancers. Measured with immunoSEQ multiplex PCR; TCRdb has only the in-frame clones, and not every one. The sample carries 39,000 or so clones, more than 75% recorded once. The material was CD4+ or CD8+ T cells sorted from blood, obtained in a trial of the OX40 agonist ivuxolimab. All receptors come from an adult with an advanced solid tumor such as melanoma, head and neck, liver or kidney cancer.

This clone occurred a few times. The J gene is TRBJ2-7, the V gene TRBV10-3, with no clear D. The CDR3 loop spans 12 amino acids. Deletions cut 4 bases from V and 5 bases from J, with 9 bases between. CDR1 ENHRY and CDR2 SYGVKD come from the germline V gene. Written as DNA, the CDR3 is TGTGCCATCAGTGCCGGTGCAGACGAGCAGTACTTC. Residues: CAISAGADEQYF.

The rearrangement joins TRBV5-1 to TRBJ2-2, with no clear D. The germline gives CDR1 SGHRS, CDR2 YFSETQ. V gave up 9 bases and J gave up 7 bases, with 22 bases separating them. The CDR3 totals 15 residues. The CDR3 spells CATTPAGYSGGELFF. CDR3 coding DNA: TGCGCCACCACGCCGGCCGGATATTCAGGCGGGGAGCTGTTTTTT.

In its sample, this clone was seen once. The rearrangement uses TRBV7-8 and TRBJ2-3; 7 nucleotides line up with TRBD1. The junction had 9 bases not matched to a gene; V was cut back by 4 bases and J by 2 bases. The CDR3 contains 16 residues. Germline CDR1 and CDR2: SGHVS and FQNEAQ. CDR3 loop: CASSSTGLFITDTQYF. In DNA, the CDR3 is TGTGCCAGCAGCTCGACAGGGTTGTTTATCACAGATACGCAGTATTTT.

The V gene is TRBV28, the J gene TRBJ2-7; 12 bases agree with TRBD2. V shed 5 bases and J 1 base; nucleotides not matched to a gene: 3. This CDR3 is built from 15 residues. The germline V gene has CDR1 MDHEN and CDR2 SYDVKM. CDR3 sequence (DNA): TGTGCCAGCAGTCAGACTAGCGGGGGATCCTACGAGCAGTACTTC. Translation gives CASSQTSGGSYEQYF.

The J gene is TRBJ2-1, the V gene TRBV7-8; unclear D gene. Trimming cost V 4 bases and J 2 bases, with 15 bases left between them. Germline CDR1 SGHVS, CDR2 FQNEAQ. The CDR3 extends over 16 amino acids. This CDR3 is CASSSRINRAYNEQFF. The CDR3, as DNA: TGTGCCAGCAGCTCGAGGATCAACCGGGCCTACAATGAGCAGTTCTTC. Combining the CDR3 with reference TRBV7-8 and TRBJ2-1 gives the whole variable domain GAGVSQSPRYKVAKRGQDVALRCDPISGHVSLFWYQQALGQGPEFLTYFQNEAQLDKSGLPSDRFFAERPEGSVSTLKIQRTQQEDSAVYLCASSSRINRAYNEQFFGPGTRLTVL.

The chain has TRBV7-9 and TRBJ2-3, with D tentatively TRBD2 (5 bases). Germline lookup yields CDR1 SEHNR and CDR2 FQNEAQ (reference sequence). Trimming cost V 3 bases and J 1 base, with 11 bases left between them. The CDR3 sequence is 15 residues long. The CDR3 region is CASSLDSFGTDTQYF. The CDR3 nucleotides read TGTGCCAGCAGCTTGGACTCCTTCGGCACAGATACGCAGTATTTT.

The gene calls are TRBV11-2 and TRBJ1-5; perhaps TRBD1 as D (5 bases). The CDR3 contains 16 residues. V was pared by 4 bases and J by 0 bases, with 13 bases between. In germline, CDR1 is SGHAT, CDR2 FQNNGV. CDR3: CASSSGPGPSNQPQHF. The CDR3 coding sequence is TGTGCCAGCAGCTCAGGGCCGGGACCTAGCAATCAGCCCCAGCATTTT.

The chain has TRBV5-1 and TRBJ1-2, with D possibly matching TRBD1 (6 bases). The CDR3 is 16 residues long. V dropped 4 bases and J dropped 4 bases, with 20 bases sitting between them. From germline, CDR1 is SGHRS and CDR2 YFSETQ. The CDR3 coding sequence is TGCGCCAGCAGCCTACTCACCGGGACAACTGGCTATGGCTACACCTTC. It translates to CASSLLTGTTGYGYTF. The full variable domain, with the rest looked up from reference TRBV5-1 and TRBJ1-2, is KAGVTQTPRYLIKTRGQQVTLSCSPISGHRSVSWYQQTPGQGLQFLFEYFSETQRNKGNFPGRFSGRQFSNSRSEMNVSTLELGDSALYLCASSLLTGTTGYGYTFGSGTRLTVV.

The chain recombines TRBV6-5 with TRBJ2-7, with 12 bases matching TRBD1. Unmatched junction bases numbered 7, after V lost 6 bases and J lost 4 bases. Germline V lookup: CDR1 MNHEY, CDR2 SVGAGI. This CDR3 is 15 amino acids long. CDR3 residues: CASSSGTGGDYEQYF. The CDR3 coding sequence is TGTGCCAGCAGCTCCGGGACAGGGGGCGATTACGAGCAGTACTTC.